This entry lists 13 T cell receptor beta chains sequenced from one sample in a study of shared clonotypes between healthy human individuals. Assay: immunoSEQ multiplex PCR; the TCRdb copy retains only in-frame clones and omits some. The sample shows over a million clones, roughly 96% of them seen only once. Sequenced input: naive CD4+ T cells sorted from blood. Specified subset: CD45RA+ positively selected. Source of these receptors: a man between 25 and 39 years old in good health.

The chain joins TRBV7-7 to TRBJ2-1; D not resolved. Trimming shortened V by 5 bases and J by 9 bases, and 14 bases separated the two germline ends. This CDR3 has 13 amino acids. Germline V gene sequence: CDR1 SSHAT, CDR2 FNYEAQ (reference sequence). CDR3 DNA: TGTGCCAGCAGCGTAGTCTCGGGCGCTGAGCAGTTCTTC. Translating it yields CASSVVSGAEQFF.

The chain is built from TRBV5-1 and TRBJ2-7; perhaps TRBD1 as D (6 bases). V gave up 0 bases and J gave up 1 base, with 14 bases separating them. The CDR3 has 16 amino acids. Germline CDR1 is SGHRS and CDR2 is YFSETQ. The CDR3 region has the DNA TGCGCCAGCAGCTTGGTTGTGGACAGCCCTTCCTACGAGCAGTACTTC. Translating gives CASSLVVDSPSYEQYF.

The rearrangement links TRBV7-9 to TRBJ2-4; D possibly uses TRBD1 or TRBD2 (5 bases each). Germline V lookup: CDR1 SEHNR, CDR2 FQNEAQ (reference sequence). This CDR3 is built from 15 residues. V dropped 0 bases and J dropped 0 bases, with 6 bases sitting between them. Written as DNA, the CDR3 is TGTGCCAGCAGCTTAGCGGGGACAGCCAAAAACATTCAGTACTTC. This sequence encodes CASSLAGTAKNIQYF.

The gene calls are TRBV19 and TRBJ2-1; D is ambiguous. V dropped 2 bases and J dropped 8 bases, with 10 bases sitting between them. This CDR3 region has 13 residues. In germline, CDR1 is LNHDA, CDR2 SQIVND (reference sequence). In DNA form, the CDR3 reads TGTGCCAGTAGTATACCACCGTCGTATGAGCAGTTCTTC. Translating gives CASSIPPSYEQFF.

This clone was recorded once. The V gene is TRBV2, the J gene TRBJ2-1, with D possibly called TRBD1 or TRBD2 (5 bases each). V lost 3 bases to trimming and J lost 8 bases, with 8 bases between them. Germline lookup yields CDR1 SNHLY and CDR2 FYNNEI. The CDR3 is 12 amino acids. CDR3 sequence (DNA): TGTGCCAGCAGTGATGTGGGGGATGAGCAGTTCTTC. It is translated as CASSDVGDEQFF. The variable domain in full, with the rest retrieved from reference TRBV2 and TRBJ2-1, is EPEVTQTPSHQVTQMGQEVILRCVPISNHLYFYWYRQILGQKVEFLVSFYNNEISEKSEIFDDQFSVERPDGSNFTLKIRSTKLEDSAMYFCASSDVGDEQFFGPGTRLTVL.

The chain combines TRBV2 with TRBJ2-7; D gene unclear. Trimming removed 4 bases at V and 1 base at J, with 20 bases between. The CDR3 has 17 residues. Germline CDR1 and CDR2: SNHLY and FYNNEI. CDR3 residues: CASSAIGFAVGSYEQYF. CDR3 DNA: TGTGCCAGCAGTGCCATAGGTTTCGCAGTCGGGTCCTACGAGCAGTACTTC. Using reference TRBV2 and TRBJ2-7 for the parts outside the CDR3, the full variable domain is EPEVTQTPSHQVTQMGQEVILRCVPISNHLYFYWYRQILGQKVEFLVSFYNNEISEKSEIFDDQFSVERPDGSNFTLKIRSTKLEDSAMYFCASSAIGFAVGSYEQYFGPGTRLTVT.

The chain uses TRBV7-2 and TRBJ2-7; no reliable D call. Between the trimmed V and J ends, which lost 5 bases and 3 bases, there was a span of 17 bases. Germline CDR1 is SGHTA and CDR2 is FQGNSA. CDR3 length: 15 amino acids. The CDR3 sequence: CASSPPSRFNYEQYF. CDR3 nucleotides: TGTGCCAGCAGCCCCCCTTCGAGGTTCAACTACGAGCAGTACTTC.

V usage is TRBV5-4 and J usage is TRBJ2-5; 9 bases align to TRBD1. Per the germline V gene, CDR1 is SGHNT and CDR2 is YYREEE (reference sequence). This CDR3 is built from 16 residues. Unmatched junction bases numbered 12, after V lost 3 bases and J lost 6 bases. CDR3 bases: TGTGCCAGCAGCTCTCCCCCGGGACAGGGCCCCCAGACCCAGTACTTC. Residues: CASSSPPGQGPQTQYF.

The chain uses TRBV18 and TRBJ1-1; a weak D match, TRBD1 (6 bases). V shed 3 bases and J shed 4 bases, with 15 bases lying between them. Germline V lookup: CDR1 KGHSH, CDR2 LQKENI. CDR3 length: 15 residues. The CDR3 DNA reads as TGTGCCAGCTCACCCTTCAGACAGGAAAGCACTGAAGCTTTCTTT. Encoded protein: CASSPFRQESTEAFF.

The V gene is TRBV28, the J gene TRBJ2-7, with TRBD1 as a possible D gene (5 bases). CDR1 is MDHEN and CDR2 is SYDVKM in the germline V gene. The ends were cut back, 1 base at V and 2 bases at J, with 9 bases in the middle. The CDR3 sequence is 14 residues long. Here the CDR3 reads CASSLFPGTYEQYF. In nucleotides, the CDR3 is TGTGCCAGCAGTTTATTTCCAGGGACCTACGAGCAGTACTTC.

The chain couples TRBV28 to TRBJ2-7; D perhaps matches TRBD1 (5 bases). Germline lookup yields CDR1 MDHEN and CDR2 SYDVKM. The CDR3 spans 17 residues. Trimming pared 5 bases from V and 6 bases from J, leaving 26 bases between. The CDR3 is CASSPTLGQLGSGEQYF. CDR3 DNA sequence: TGTGCCAGCAGTCCTACCCTGGGGCAGCTCGGCTCGGGCGAGCAGTACTTC.

The CDR3 DNA follows: TGTGCCAGCAGTCGGCCGCCCGTTTCCTACAATGAGCAGTTCTTC. This codes for CASSRPPVSYNEQFF. The V gene is TRBV5-6, the J gene TRBJ2-1; D unclear. The CDR3 consists of 15 residues. Trimming took 5 bases from V and 1 from J, leaving 13 bases between them. Looked up from germline, CDR1 is SGHDT and CDR2 is YYEEEE.

This chain joins TRBV10-3 and TRBJ2-3; either TRBD1 or TRBD2 may fit D (5 bases each). This CDR3 comprises 16 residues. Trimming stripped 6 bases from V and 0 bases from J, with 16 bases between. The germline V gene has CDR1 ENHRY and CDR2 SYGVKD. CDR3 protein: CAIRSDGAQSTDTQYF. CDR3 nucleotide sequence: TGTGCCATCAGGTCCGACGGGGCACAAAGCACAGATACGCAGTATTTT.